A single sample gave rise to the 32 T cell receptor beta chains below, sequenced in a study of PD-1 blockade in mismatch repair-deficient tumors. Here immunoSEQ multiplex PCR was the method, and the copy in TCRdb shows in-frame clones only, minus some. The sample shows 3,500 to 4,000 clones, about 78% of them seen only once. Documented time point: archival surgical resection tumor tissue. The sequenced sample was primary tumor tissue, obtained from a patient treated with pembrolizumab. All receptors come from an adult with mismatch repair-deficient cancer.

The J gene is TRBJ2-1, the V gene TRBV6-1, with 7 bases identical to TRBD2. Germline CDR1 reads MNHNS; CDR2 reads SASEGT. There are 15 residues in the CDR3. Trimming at V came to 6 bases and at J to 6 bases, leaving 11 bases not matched to a gene. CDR3 region: CASRWGEGRSNEQFF. The CDR3 region has the DNA TGTGCCAGCAGGTGGGGGGAGGGCCGAAGCAATGAGCAGTTCTTC.

V is TRBV6-4 and J is TRBJ2-1; perhaps TRBD2 as D (7 bases). The germline gives CDR1 MRHNA, CDR2 SNTAGT. V shed 4 bases and J shed 5 bases, with 15 bases lying between them. This CDR3 spans 15 amino acids. The CDR3 DNA sequence: TGTGCCAGCAGTGCGGGGGGCGGAGGGAACAATGAGCAGTTCTTC. The encoded protein is CASSAGGGGNNEQFF.

CDR3 DNA: TGTGCCATCAGTGAGGGGTGGCGGGAGGGCCGCCTCCCCTTCTACGAGCAGTACTTC. Translating it yields CAISEGWREGRLPFYEQYF. This chain links TRBV10-3 with TRBJ2-7; 9 nucleotides align to TRBD2. CDR3 size: 19 residues. The germline gives CDR1 ENHRY, CDR2 SYGVKD. Trimming took 2 bases from V and 3 from J; bases not matched to a gene: 17.

This chain links TRBV11-2 with TRBJ2-7, with D possibly matching TRBD2 (5 bases). The CDR3 consists of 13 residues. Germline CDR1 is SGHAT and CDR2 is FQNNGV. Trimming removed 6 bases at V and 6 bases at J, with 15 bases between. CDR3 sequence reads: CASRMELEGEQYF. CDR3 DNA sequence: TGTGCCAGCAGGATGGAACTAGAAGGCGAGCAGTACTTC.

The table lists this clone with a count of one. The gene calls are TRBV5-1 and TRBJ2-7, with D possibly matching TRBD1 (6 bases). Trimming left V 2 bases short and J 3 bases short, with 9 bases between. Germline V gene lookup returns CDR1 SGHRS and CDR2 YFSETQ. The CDR3 runs to 13 residues. CDR3 sequence: CASSFGRGYEQYF. CDR3 coding DNA: TGCGCCAGCAGCTTCGGCAGGGGCTACGAGCAGTACTTC. Using reference TRBV5-1 and TRBJ2-7 for the parts outside the CDR3, the full variable domain is KAGVTQTPRYLIKTRGQQVTLSCSPISGHRSVSWYQQTPGQGLQFLFEYFSETQRNKGNFPGRFSGRQFSNSRSEMNVSTLELGDSALYLCASSFGRGYEQYFGPGTRLTVT.

In this sample, this clone turned up once. This sequence joins TRBV28 and TRBJ1-1, with TRBD1 as a possible D gene (5 bases). This CDR3 has 12 residues. The V and J ends lost 8 bases and 5 bases respectively, with 12 bases between them. Germline assignment: CDR1 MDHEN and CDR2 SYDVKM. In DNA, the CDR3 is TGTGCCAGCGAACTTCGGGGGACTGAAGCTTTCTTT. Translation: CASELRGTEAFF.

J is TRBJ1-1 and V is TRBV11-2; 7 bases align to TRBD1. The CDR3 spans 15 residues. The germline gives CDR1 SGHAT, CDR2 FQNNGV. V trimming: 5 bases; J trimming: 2 bases; junction bases outside the gene matches: 8. As DNA, the CDR3 is TGTGCCAGCAGCCTAGGACAGGCCTTAAACACTGAAGCTTTCTTT. Protein sequence: CASSLGQALNTEAFF.

This chain links TRBV19 with TRBJ2-3, with 7 nucleotides matching TRBD2. CDR1 LNHDA and CDR2 SQIVND come from the germline V gene (reference sequence). The CDR3 totals 15 residues. V shed 5 bases and J 7 bases; nucleotides not matched to a gene: 12. The CDR3 is CASSRREIYVHTQYF. For the CDR3, the DNA is TGTGCCAGTAGTCGGCGGGAGATCTATGTACATACGCAGTATTTT.

The chain uses TRBV7-8 and TRBJ2-1; a possible D gene is TRBD1 (6 bases). V was cut by 3 bases and J by 8 bases, with 11 bases left in between. Germline CDR1 reads SGHVS; CDR2 reads FQNEAQ. The CDR3 extends over 13 amino acids. CDR3 nucleotides: TGTGCCAGCAGCTTTGAGGGGGTGGATGAGCAGTTCTTC. It encodes CASSFEGVDEQFF. The whole variable domain, remainder taken from reference TRBV7-8 and TRBJ2-1, is GAGVSQSPRYKVAKRGQDVALRCDPISGHVSLFWYQQALGQGPEFLTYFQNEAQLDKSGLPSDRFFAERPEGSVSTLKIQRTQQEDSAVYLCASSFEGVDEQFFGPGTRLTVL.

This rearrangement joins TRBV6-6 to TRBJ1-1, with 7 bases matching TRBD1. V lost 6 bases, J lost 5 bases, and 6 bases stayed unmatched. Germline CDR1 and CDR2: MNHNY and SVGAGI (reference sequence). This CDR3 has 13 residues. The CDR3: CASRGSQGTEAFF. The DNA of the CDR3 is TGTGCCAGCAGGGGCTCACAGGGGACTGAAGCTTTCTTT.

This CDR3 reads CASRLGQWNGYTF. Here the CDR3 DNA reads TGTGCAAGTCGCTTAGGACAGTGGAATGGCTACACCTTC. The chain carries TRBV12-2 and TRBJ1-2; no DNA check was done on the table's D call, TRBD1. TRBV12-2 is flagged as a pseudogene. The CDR3 has 13 amino acids.

The chain uses TRBV28 and TRBJ1-5, with 8 bases fitting TRBD1. Germline V gene data show CDR1 as MDHEN and CDR2 as SYDVKM. The trim removed 5 bases at V and 7 bases at J, leaving 7 bases unmatched. CDR3 length: 14 amino acids. The CDR3 is CASSELRGLQPQHF. CDR3 nucleotides: TGTGCCAGCAGTGAACTCAGGGGGCTGCAGCCCCAGCATTTT. Full variable domain (remainder filled in from reference TRBV28 and TRBJ1-5): DVKVTQSSRYLVKRTGEKVFLECVQDMDHENMFWYRQDPGLGLRLIYFSYDVKMKEKGDIPEGYSVSREKKERFSLILESASTNQTSMYLCASSELRGLQPQHFGDGTRLSIL.

This chain uses TRBV21-1 with TRBJ2-2; TRBD2, the D gene given by the table, was not confirmed from the DNA. TRBV21-1 is reported as a pseudogene. The CDR3 extends over 21 amino acids. CDR3 region: CASSKYRSRASGSCQPGELFF. CDR3 bases: TGTGCCAGCAGCAAATATCGGAGTAGGGCTAGCGGGAGTTGTCAACCCGGGGAGCTGTTTTTT.

This chain joins TRBV28 and TRBJ1-5; 7 bases line up with TRBD1. This CDR3 is built from 14 residues. Germline V CDR1 and CDR2: MDHEN, SYDVKM. V shed 7 bases and J 4 bases; nucleotides not matched to a gene: 7. The DNA of the CDR3 is TGTGCCAGCAAACGGGACAGTTGGAATCAGCCCCAGCATTTT. It yields the protein CASKRDSWNQPQHF.

The chain couples TRBV27 to TRBJ2-3, with D maybe TRBD1 (6 bases). CDR1 is MNHEY and CDR2 is SMNVEV in the germline V gene (reference sequence). Deletions cut 3 bases from V and 0 bases from J, with 10 bases between. The CDR3 runs to 15 residues. This CDR3 reads CASSLDRPSTDTQYF. In DNA, the CDR3 is TGTGCCAGCAGTTTGGACAGACCTAGCACAGATACGCAGTATTTT.

J is TRBJ2-3 and V is TRBV6-1; D is possibly TRBD2 (6 bases). Germline V CDR1 and CDR2: MNHNS, SASEGT. V was trimmed by 10 bases and J by 4 bases, leaving 15 bases between them. The CDR3 spans 13 residues. The CDR3 bases are TGTGCCATCAGGAGGGCCACGGCAGATACGCAGTATTTT. This translates into CAIRRATADTQYF.

V gene TRBV18 combines with J gene TRBJ1-2; unclear D gene. V lost 0 bases, J lost 4 bases, and 12 bases lay in between. Germline CDR1 is KGHSH and CDR2 is LQKENI. The length of the CDR3 is 15 residues. CDR3 loop: CASSPPSAGGYGYTF. Written as DNA, the CDR3 is TGTGCCAGCTCACCACCGTCGGCGGGCGGCTATGGCTACACCTTC.

The chain links TRBV7-8 to TRBJ1-5; D gene unclear. Germline-derived CDR1 and CDR2 are SGHVS and FQNEAQ. V was shortened by 0 bases and J by 7 bases, with 13 bases between the two germline ends. The CDR3 spans 15 residues. CDR3 coding DNA: TGTGCCAGCAGCTTAGCGGGGAGGCTCAACCAGCCCCAGCATTTT. Residues: CASSLAGRLNQPQHF.

This clone has a handful of counts. V gene TRBV5-4 combines with J gene TRBJ2-1; 8 bases are a match to TRBD2. The CDR3 contains 16 residues. J lost 2 bases, V lost 4 bases, and 8 bases had no gene match. The germline gives CDR1 SGHNT, CDR2 YYREEE (reference sequence). The CDR3 bases are TGTGCCAGCAGCCCCGGTGGAGCGGGAGCCTACAATGAGCAGTTCTTC. Translating it yields CASSPGGAGAYNEQFF.

V usage is TRBV30 and J usage is TRBJ1-2, with TRBD1 matching over 7 bases. Germline trimming cut 2 bases from V and 4 bases from J; bases unmatched to any gene: 4. CDR1 and CDR2 from the germline V gene are GTSNPN and SVGIG (reference sequence). This CDR3 has 13 amino acids. In nucleotides, the CDR3 is TGTGCCTGGAGTCCCGGGACAGCCTATGGCTACACCTTC. Translation: CAWSPGTAYGYTF.

The chain couples TRBV2 to TRBJ1-1; TRBD1 agrees at 7 bases. The V segment lost 3 bases and the J segment 1 base; nucleotides outside the gene matches: 5. The CDR3 spans 15 residues. CDR1 is SNHLY, CDR2 FYNNEI, per germline. CDR3 amino acids: CASSDTGVGNTEAFF. CDR3 bases: TGTGCCAGCAGTGACACAGGGGTGGGGAACACTGAAGCTTTCTTT.

The gene calls are TRBV5-1 and TRBJ2-7; 10 bases line up with TRBD1. CDR1 SGHRS and CDR2 YFSETQ come from the germline V gene. The V and J ends lost 4 bases and 7 bases, in that order; junction bases with no gene match: 14. This CDR3 has 16 amino acids. CDR3 protein: CASSAAPGQGLTEQYF. Written as DNA, the CDR3 is TGCGCCAGCAGCGCCGCACCGGGACAGGGGCTGACGGAGCAGTACTTC.

The genes are TRBV7-8 and TRBJ1-5; no reliable D call. In germline, CDR1 is SGHVS, CDR2 FQNEAQ. This CDR3 region has 15 residues. Trimming shortened V by 2 bases and J by 3 bases, and 11 bases separated the two germline ends. The DNA for the CDR3 is TGTGCCAGCAGCTTATGGGGAGAGGCCAATCAGCCCCAGCATTTT. Amino acids: CASSLWGEANQPQHF.

The chain is built from TRBV30 and TRBJ2-1; 11 bases line up with TRBD2. Germline loops: CDR1 GTSNPN, CDR2 SVGIG (reference sequence). With V trimmed by 5 bases and J by 6 bases, 6 bases remained unmatched. CDR3 length: 14 amino acids. The CDR3 nucleotides read TGTGCCTGGTTCCTAGCGGGAGGTCGCAATGAGCAGTTCTTC. This translates into CAWFLAGGRNEQFF.

This rearrangement joins TRBV5-1 to TRBJ2-1; no reliable D call. CDR3 size: 15 residues. Trimming shortened V by 0 bases and J by 0 bases, and 7 bases separated the two germline ends. From germline, CDR1 is SGHRS and CDR2 YFSETQ. The CDR3: CASSLGYLSYNEQFF. The CDR3 coding sequence is TGCGCCAGCAGCTTGGGCTACCTCTCCTACAATGAGCAGTTCTTC.

The chain has TRBV9 and TRBJ1-2; TRBD1 agrees at 10 bases. Germline V gives CDR1 SGDLS, CDR2 YYNGEE. With 3 bases clipped from V and 8 bases from J, the junction kept 10 bases outside the gene matches. CDR3 length: 15 residues. The CDR3 bases are TGTGCCAGCAGCGACCCGGGACAGGGGCTCATCGGCTACACCTTC. The encoded protein is CASSDPGQGLIGYTF.

Here the CDR3 reads CASSFQGQGDTEAFF. DNA for the CDR3: TGCGCCAGCAGCTTCCAAGGACAGGGTGACACTGAAGCTTTCTTT. V gene TRBV4-1 combines with J gene TRBJ1-1; 8 bases agree with TRBD1. This CDR3 contains 15 residues. Germline CDR1 and CDR2: MGHRA and YSYEKL. Trimming removed 5 bases from V and 3 bases from J; junction bases left unmatched: 8.

V usage is TRBV9 and J usage is TRBJ2-2, with D unclear. The CDR3 totals 17 residues. Trimming took 0 bases from V and 0 from J, leaving 12 bases between them. Germline V CDR1 and CDR2: SGDLS, YYNGEE. This chain's CDR3 is CASSVAETASNTGELFF. CDR3 coding DNA: TGTGCCAGCAGCGTAGCTGAAACAGCCTCGAACACCGGGGAGCTGTTTTTT.

CDR3: CASQRGQNSYEQYF. The DNA of the CDR3 is TGTGCCTCACAACGTGGGCAGAACTCCTACGAGCAGTACTTC. The chain couples TRBV7-9 to TRBJ2-7; D gene ambiguous. The V gene's germline CDR1 is SEHNR and CDR2 FQNEAQ (reference sequence). CDR3 length: 14 amino acids. Between the trimmed V and J ends, which lost 11 bases and 0 bases, there was a span of 17 bases.

Only a few counts were recorded for this clone. This CDR3 reads CASSLTGQGGDEAFF. The DNA of the CDR3 is TGTGCCAGCAGCTTAACCGGCCAGGGGGGAGATGAAGCTTTCTTT. V and J are TRBV7-9 and TRBJ1-1; TRBD1 matches at 7 bases. From germline, CDR1 is SEHNR and CDR2 FQNEAQ (reference sequence). The CDR3 contains 15 residues. V shed 2 bases, J shed 7 bases, and the junction held 10 bases outside the gene matches. Supplemented by reference TRBV7-9 and TRBJ1-1, the full variable domain reads DTGVSQNPRHKITKRGQNVTFRCDPISEHNRLYWYRQTLGQGPEFLTYFQNEAQLEKSRLLSDRFSAERPKGSFSTLEIQRTEQGDSAMYLCASSLTGQGGDEAFFGQGTRLTVV.

The chain carries TRBV11-1 and TRBJ2-7; possibly TRBD2 for D (5 bases). CDR1 and CDR2 from the germline V gene are SGHAT and FQDESV (reference sequence). The CDR3 sequence is 14 residues long. V lost 5 bases and J 3 bases, leaving 14 bases between the germline ends. CDR3 nucleotide sequence: TGTGCCAGCAGCCCCGGGATAGCTCGCTACGAGCAGTACTTC. It is translated as CASSPGIARYEQYF. Based on the CDR3 plus reference TRBV11-1 and TRBJ2-7, the full variable domain is EAEVAQSPRYKITEKSQAVAFWCDPISGHATLYWYRQILGQGPELLVQFQDESVVDDSQLPKDRFSAERLKGVDSTLKIQPAELGDSAMYLCASSPGIARYEQYFGPGTRLTVT.

This clone appeared a few times. V usage is TRBV5-8 and J usage is TRBJ2-5; the match to TRBD2 covers 10 bases. CDR1 is SGHTS and CDR2 is YDEGEE in the germline V gene. The CDR3 runs 16 residues. Unmatched junction bases numbered 7, after V lost 0 bases and J lost 5 bases. The chain's CDR3 is CASSLALAGVLETQYF. The CDR3 nucleotides are TGTGCCAGCAGCTTGGCGCTAGCGGGAGTTCTGGAGACCCAGTACTTC.